The clone carrying this T cell receptor (beta chain) was seen only once. What it recognizes is unknown. Deletions cut 1 base from V and 6 bases from J, with 9 bases between. CDR1 KGHSH and CDR2 LQKENI come from the germline V gene. The CDR3 extends over 13 amino acids. The method was immunoSEQ multiplex PCR; TCRdb's version includes in-frame clones alone and lacks a portion of them. This sample has a few hundred thousand clones, with roughly 90% found just once. As to treatment: some 20 received Ad26.COV2.S at low or high dose, single or two shots; 5 received placebo; per-sample allocation not given. After the first vaccine or placebo injection, samples were drawn on day 63. The data derive from a study of Ad26.COV2.S vaccination and SARS-CoV-2 variants. Study in general: Ad26.COV2.S, an intramuscular injection, was given once or twice 56 days apart.

Findings and caveats of the study: Spike-specific CD8+ and CD4+ T cell responses reportedly showed substantial breadth after vaccination.

The chain employs TRBV18 and TRBJ1-2; D may be TRBD1 (5 bases). This sample comprised peripheral blood, obtained in a trial of Ad26.COV2.S vaccine versus placebo. The TCR was taken from a person aged 18-65 years who received the Ad26.COV2.S COVID-19 vaccine or a placebo. DNA for the CDR3: TGTGCCAGCTCACCACGACAGCCCGATGGCTACACCTTC. It translates to CASSPRQPDGYTF.